The 2 T cell receptor beta chains below come from one sample, sequenced in a study of blood T cell repertoires in COVID-19. Assay: immunoSEQ multiplex PCR; the TCRdb copy retains only in-frame clones and omits some. The data show 330,000 or so clones, 88% seen once. The specimen was PBMCs or T cells enriched from blood (not recorded which). The source is a woman aged 30 to 39 who had been exposed to COVID-19.

This chain connects TRBV11-2 to TRBJ1-1, with TRBD1 identical over 10 bases. Germline CDR1 SGHAT, CDR2 FQNNGV. The V segment lost 5 bases and the J segment 5 bases; nucleotides outside the gene matches: 8. CDR3 length equals 15 residues. CDR3 amino acids: CASSKTGGAATEAFF. For the CDR3, the DNA is TGTGCCAGCAGCAAGACAGGGGGCGCAGCTACTGAAGCTTTCTTT. Drawing the rest from reference TRBV11-2 and TRBJ1-1, the complete variable domain is EAGVAQSPRYKIIEKRQSVAFWCNPISGHATLYWYQQILGQGPKLLIQFQNNGVVDDSQLPKDRFSAERLKGVDSTLKIQPAKLEDSAVYLCASSKTGGAATEAFFGQGTRLTVV.

This chain joins TRBV3-1 (or the pseudogene TRBV3-2) and TRBJ2-3, with 8 bases matching TRBD2. The trim removed 2 bases at V and 4 bases at J, leaving 8 bases unmatched. This CDR3 is 16 amino acids long. Germline CDR1 is LGHDT and CDR2 is YNNKEL (reference sequence). The CDR3 DNA reads as TGTGCCAGCAGCCAATTGACGGGAGGGCCCCCAGATACGCAGTATTTT. It codes for CASSQLTGGPPDTQYF.